These 22 T cell receptor beta chains were sequenced from one sample in a study of T cell clonality in common variable immunodeficiency. Sequencing was performed with immunoSEQ multiplex PCR; in TCRdb, only in-frame clones are kept and a portion is missing. This sample carries some 44,000 clones, none of them present only once. Material: peripheral blood mononuclear cells. Receptors originate from a person between 18 and 70 years old in good health.

This clone has more than one count but fewer than ten. Read data end 3 residues before the CDR3 end; the end is taken from the germline J gene. The chain has TRBV2 and TRBJ1-2, with a possible D match to TRBD1 (6 bases). CDR1 and CDR2 (germline): SNHLY, FYNNEI. The CDR3 sequence is 15 residues long. V was trimmed by 4 bases and J by 0 bases, leaving 12 bases between them. The covered CDR3 bases are TGTGCCAGCAGTGCAGGGGCACCTCCTAACTATGGC. Protein product: CASSAGAPPNYG. The CDR3 in its entirety is CASSAGAPPNYGYTF.

This clone was seen ten or more times. The read finishes 3 residues shy of the CDR3 end, and the germline J gene is used to complete it. V usage is TRBV5-1 and J usage is TRBJ2-5; a weak D match, TRBD2 (6 bases). Germline assignment: CDR1 SGHRS and CDR2 YFSETQ. V gave up 0 bases and J gave up 2 bases, with 11 bases separating them. The length of the CDR3 is 15 residues. CDR3 protein: CASSLAATSQETQYF. Partial CDR3 DNA: TGCGCCAGCAGCTTGGCCGCGACTAGTCAAGAGACC.

This clone was counted many times. Read sequence stops 3 residues before the CDR3 end, and the germline J gene provides the missing end. This chain uses TRBV7-3 with TRBJ2-1, with 7 bases that match TRBD1. Trimming at V came to 8 bases and at J to 5 bases, leaving 9 bases not matched to a gene. The CDR3 is 14 amino acids. Germline CDR1 SGHTA, CDR2 FQGTGA. The CDR3 sequence is CASAPQGVNNEQFF. The part of the CDR3 DNA that was read is TGTGCCAGCGCGCCCCAGGGGGTGAACAATGAG.

At least ten counts were recorded for this clone. The read comes to an end 3 residues before the CDR3 does, leaving the germline J gene to fill in the end. The chain recombines TRBV20-1 with TRBJ2-3; D unclear. This CDR3 is 11 amino acids long. Germline CDR1 and CDR2: DFQATT and SNEGSKA (reference sequence). CDR3 in amino acids: CSARDQITQYF. CDR3 bases read: TGCAGTGCTAGAGACCAGATCACG.

This clone was seen repeatedly, ten times or more. The read terminates 3 residues ahead of where the CDR3 ends, so the germline J gene completes it. V is TRBV9 and J is TRBJ1-1; tentatively, D is TRBD1 (5 bases). Germline values: CDR1 SGDLS, CDR2 YYNGEE. CDR3 size: 13 residues. The germline V and J ends were trimmed by 0 bases and 4 bases, with 7 bases remaining between them. The sequenced part of the CDR3 DNA is TGTGCCAGCAGCGTAGTGACAGTCACTGAA. The encoded protein is CASSVVTVTE. The whole CDR3 sequence is CASSVVTVTEAFF.

A word on this clone: This may stem from a read error, because a much larger clone lies one nucleotide away. Read data end 3 residues before the CDR3 end; the end is taken from the germline J gene. This chain uses TRBV10-3 with TRBJ2-7, with D unresolved. This CDR3 has 13 residues. Germline assignment: CDR1 ENHRY and CDR2 SYGVKD. CDR3 DNA (partial): TGTGCCATCAGGGAGTCGACGGGCTACGAG. This gives the protein CAIRESTGYE. The CDR3, in full, reads CAIRESTGYEQYF.

In its sample, this clone was seen many times. The CDR3 end lies 3 residues beyond the end of the read and is filled in from the germline J gene. The chain uses TRBV2 and TRBJ2-3; 12 bases line up with TRBD2. This CDR3 has 16 amino acids. After removal of 5 bases from V and 6 bases from J, the junction contained 9 bases not matched to a gene. The V gene's germline CDR1 is SNHLY and CDR2 FYNNEI. CDR3 sequence reads: CASSRQRLAGVDTQYF. The covered CDR3 bases are TGTGCCAGCAGTAGACAACGACTAGCGGGAGTGGATACG. Complete variable domain (other parts from reference TRBV2 and TRBJ2-3): EPEVTQTPSHQVTQMGQEVILRCVPISNHLYFYWYRQILGQKVEFLVSFYNNEISEKSEIFDDQFSVERPDGSNFTLKIRSTKLEDSAMYFCASSRQRLAGVDTQYFGPGTRLTVL.

Many counts were recorded for this clone. The read falls 3 residues short of the CDR3 end, and the missing part is taken from the germline J gene. This chain uses TRBV19 with TRBJ2-1, with no clear D. Trimming shortened V by 1 base and J by 0 bases, and 19 bases separated the two germline ends. From germline, CDR1 is LNHDA and CDR2 SQIVND (reference sequence). The CDR3 sequence is 19 residues long. This CDR3 reads CASSIVGQPAVSSYNEQFF. The part of the CDR3 DNA that was read is TGTGCCAGTAGTATAGTGGGCCAACCGGCCGTAAGCTCCTACAATGAG.

This clone was detected many times. The observed sequence ends 3 residues before the CDR3 terminus, with the missing tail filled in from the germline J gene. The V and J genes are TRBV7-6 and TRBJ1-3; the D is unclear. The length of the CDR3 is 17 residues. CDR1 is SGHVS and CDR2 is FNYEAQ in the germline V gene. With 0 bases removed from V and 2 bases from J, the gap between germline ends came to 14 bases. CDR3 bases read: TGTGCCAGCAGCTTAGCGCCGGCGGGAACGACTGGAAACACC. Residues: CASSLAPAGTTGNT. The whole CDR3 protein reads CASSLAPAGTTGNTIYF.

This clone was picked up many times. The read comes to an end 3 residues before the CDR3 does, leaving the germline J gene to fill in the end. The rearrangement joins TRBV10-1 to TRBJ2-3, with 9 bases fitting TRBD2. This CDR3 has 17 residues. Trimming cost V 0 bases and J 6 bases; bases outside gene matches: 10. CDR1 is WNHNN, CDR2 SYGVQD, per germline (reference sequence). Partial CDR3 DNA: TGCGCCAGCAGTGAGTCTTATCTAGCGGGGAGAAATGATACG. This sequence encodes CASSESYLAGRNDT. The whole CDR3 reads CASSESYLAGRNDTQYF.

This clone was picked up many times. Read data end 3 residues before the CDR3 end; the end is taken from the germline J gene. The chain combines TRBV15 with TRBJ1-4, with D possibly being TRBD1 (5 bases). This CDR3 spans 16 amino acids. Germline values: CDR1 LNHNV, CDR2 YYDKDF (reference sequence). The V and J ends lost 1 base and 8 bases respectively, with 17 bases between them. The CDR3 DNA, read in part, is TGTGCCACCAGCAGAGGAGATCAGGCCAGGGTAGAAAAA. Amino acids: CATSRGDQARVEK. The full CDR3 protein is CATSRGDQARVEKLFF.

In this sample, this clone turned up many times. The CDR3 end is not reached by the read, which stops 3 residues before it; the germline J gene fills it in. The gene calls are TRBV10-3 and TRBJ1-2; maybe TRBD1 (6 bases). Germline V gives CDR1 ENHRY, CDR2 SYGVKD. Trimming took off 0 bases at V and 4 bases at J, with 12 bases between the two ends. The length of the CDR3 is 15 residues. The CDR3 reads CAISESTEGGYGYTF. Partial CDR3 DNA: TGTGCCATCAGTGAGTCGACGGAAGGGGGCTATGGC.

Notes on this clone: The sequenced fragment ends 3 residues before the CDR3 boundary, so the rest is inferred from the germline J gene. V usage is TRBV20-1 and J usage is TRBJ2-7, with 9 bases aligning to TRBD2. Unmatched junction bases numbered 6, after V lost 0 bases and J lost 3 bases. CDR1 DFQATT and CDR2 SNEGSKA come from the germline V gene (reference sequence). The CDR3 extends over 15 amino acids. Here the CDR3 reads CSARDRLAVYYEQYF. Incomplete CDR3 DNA: TGCAGTGCTAGAGATAGACTAGCGGTCTACTACGAG.

This clone occurred many times. Read sequence stops 3 residues before the CDR3 end, and the germline J gene provides the missing end. The gene calls are TRBV14 and TRBJ2-3; 11 nucleotides align to TRBD2. Germline CDR1 reads SGHDN; CDR2 reads FVKESK. CDR3 length equals 15 residues. V was pared by 4 bases and J by 4 bases, with 4 bases of the junction left unmatched. CDR3 bases read: TGTGCCAGCAGCCTGGGACTAGCGGTACCAGATACG. As protein: CASSLGLAVPDT. The CDR3, in full, reads CASSLGLAVPDTQYF. Full variable domain (missing parts from reference TRBV14 and TRBJ2-3): EAGVTQFPSHSVIEKGQTVTLRCDPISGHDNLYWYRRVMGKEIKFLLHFVKESKQDESGMPNNRFLAERTGGTYSTLKVQPAELEDSGVYFCASSLGLAVPDTQYFGPGTRLTVL.

This clone showed up many times. One end of the junction does not line up with germline, which may come from a read error. Other DNA sequences in this sample translate to the same CDR3. The sequenced CDR3 bases are TGTGCCAGCAGCCTAGCAGGAGGGAGCACAGATACG. Translation gives CASSLAGGSTDT. The whole CDR3 region reads CASSLAGGSTDTQYF. V gene TRBV7-9 combines with J gene TRBJ2-3; D perhaps matches TRBD2 (6 bases). The read finishes 3 residues shy of the CDR3 end, and the germline J gene is used to complete it. The CDR3 extends over 15 amino acids. Germline CDR1 is SEHNR and CDR2 is FQNEAQ (reference sequence).

This clone came up many times. The CDR3 end falls 3 residues outside the read, so it is completed with the germline J gene. J is TRBJ1-5 and V is TRBV28; maybe TRBD1 (6 bases). Germline CDR1 MDHEN, CDR2 SYDVKM. The CDR3 is made up of 16 amino acids. V was trimmed by 1 base and J by 0 bases, leaving 10 bases between them. The chain's CDR3 is CASSLSTGHSNQPQHF. Incomplete CDR3 DNA: TGTGCCAGCAGTTTATCCACAGGGCATAGCAATCAGCCC.

This clone was seen repeatedly, ten times or more. The CDR3 extends 3 residues past the end of the read, so its final part is completed from the germline J gene. This rearrangement joins TRBV5-6 to TRBJ1-2; D gene uncertain. In germline, CDR1 is SGHDT, CDR2 YYEEEE. Trimming took 4 bases from V and 2 from J, leaving 9 bases between them. This CDR3 comprises 13 residues. CDR3 DNA (partial): TGTGCCAGCAGCGCACAACCGAACTATGGC. Protein product: CASSAQPNYG. The complete CDR3 sequence is CASSAQPNYGYTF.

At least ten counts were recorded for this clone. The DNA ends 3 residues before the CDR3 does, and the rest of the CDR3 is filled in from the germline J gene. This chain connects TRBV5-1 to TRBJ2-1; D might be TRBD1 (6 bases). CDR1 SGHRS and CDR2 YFSETQ come from the germline V gene. Trimming left V 4 bases short and J 2 bases short, with 10 bases between. There are 14 residues in the CDR3. The CDR3 bases that were read are TGCGCCAGCAGCGTACAGGGCCCCTACAATGAG. Encoded protein: CASSVQGPYNE. The whole CDR3 sequence reads CASSVQGPYNEQFF.

This clone came up many times. Coverage ceases 3 residues before the CDR3 finishes, and the germline J gene fills in the end. This chain joins TRBV2 and TRBJ2-2, with 7 bases identical to TRBD1. From germline, CDR1 is SNHLY and CDR2 FYNNEI. Trimming cost V 6 bases and J 0 bases; bases outside gene matches: 13. The CDR3 sequence is 18 residues long. The CDR3 protein is CASSSPPVGQANTGELFF. CDR3 DNA, as far as it was read: TGTGCCAGCAGCTCCCCCCCCGTCGGACAGGCGAACACCGGGGAG.

Many counts were recorded for this clone. With the read ending 3 residues before the CDR3 end, the germline J gene is used to fill in that end. This sequence joins TRBV20-1 and TRBJ2-2; 10 bases line up with TRBD1. CDR3 length equals 15 residues. V dropped 5 bases and J dropped 4; count of bases not matched to a gene: 7. The germline CDR1 and CDR2 sequences are DFQATT and SNEGSKA (reference sequence). CDR3 sequence reads: CSAAGQGIGTGELFF. The CDR3 DNA, read in part, is TGCAGTGCTGCGGGACAGGGGATAGGCACCGGGGAG.

This clone has a count of ten or more. The read stops 3 residues short of the end of the CDR3; the missing end is completed from the germline J gene. This chain links TRBV13 with TRBJ1-5; D unresolved. Per germline, CDR1 PRHDT and CDR2 FYEKMQ (reference sequence). V was trimmed by 0 bases and J by 2 bases, leaving 5 bases between them. There are 14 residues in the CDR3. CDR3 region: CASSLGHRNQPQHF. The DNA read from the CDR3 is TGTGCCAGCAGCTTAGGACACCGCAATCAGCCC.

This clone was seen repeatedly, ten times or more. The CDR3: CASSRQTFDYGYTF. The part of the CDR3 DNA that was read is TGTGCCAGTAGTCGCCAAACATTCGACTATGGC. The V gene is TRBV19, the J gene TRBJ1-2, with D unclear. The read terminates 3 residues ahead of where the CDR3 ends, so the germline J gene completes it. Germline CDR1 is LNHDA and CDR2 is SQIVND (reference sequence). CDR3 length: 14 residues. V lost 5 bases to trimming and J lost 3 bases, with 13 bases between them.